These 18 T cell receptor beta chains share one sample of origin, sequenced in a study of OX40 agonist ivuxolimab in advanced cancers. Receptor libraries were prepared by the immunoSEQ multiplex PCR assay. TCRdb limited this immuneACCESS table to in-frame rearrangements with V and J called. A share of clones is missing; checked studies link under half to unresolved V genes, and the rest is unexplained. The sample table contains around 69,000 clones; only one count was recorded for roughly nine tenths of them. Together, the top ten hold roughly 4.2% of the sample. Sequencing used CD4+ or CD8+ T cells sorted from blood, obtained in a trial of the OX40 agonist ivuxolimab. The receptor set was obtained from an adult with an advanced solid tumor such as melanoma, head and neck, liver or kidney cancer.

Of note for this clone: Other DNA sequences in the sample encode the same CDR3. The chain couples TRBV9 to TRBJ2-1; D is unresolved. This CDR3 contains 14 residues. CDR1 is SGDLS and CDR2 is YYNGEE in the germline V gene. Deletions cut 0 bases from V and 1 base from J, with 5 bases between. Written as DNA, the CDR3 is TGTGCCAGCAGCGTAGGGGGTTCCTACAATGAGCAGTTCTTC. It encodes CASSVGGSYNEQFF.

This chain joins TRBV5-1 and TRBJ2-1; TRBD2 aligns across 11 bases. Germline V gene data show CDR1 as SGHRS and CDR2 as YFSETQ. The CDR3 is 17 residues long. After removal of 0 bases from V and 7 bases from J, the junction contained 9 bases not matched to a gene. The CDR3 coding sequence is TGCGCCAGCAGCTTGGGGGGGAGCCGACTAGCGGGAAATGAGCAGTTCTTC. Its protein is CASSLGGSRLAGNEQFF.

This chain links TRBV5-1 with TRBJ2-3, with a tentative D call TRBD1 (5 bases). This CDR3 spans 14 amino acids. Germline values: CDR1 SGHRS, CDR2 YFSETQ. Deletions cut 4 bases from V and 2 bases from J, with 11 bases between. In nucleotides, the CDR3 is TGCGCCAGCAGCCAGGACACACACACAGATACGCAGTATTTT. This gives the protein CASSQDTHTDTQYF. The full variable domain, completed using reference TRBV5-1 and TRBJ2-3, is KAGVTQTPRYLIKTRGQQVTLSCSPISGHRSVSWYQQTPGQGLQFLFEYFSETQRNKGNFPGRFSGRQFSNSRSEMNVSTLELGDSALYLCASSQDTHTDTQYFGPGTRLTVL.

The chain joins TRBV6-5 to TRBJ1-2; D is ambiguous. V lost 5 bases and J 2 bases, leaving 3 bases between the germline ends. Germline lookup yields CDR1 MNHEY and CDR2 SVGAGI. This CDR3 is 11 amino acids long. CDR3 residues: CASSENYGYTF. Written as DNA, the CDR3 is TGTGCCAGCAGTGAGAACTATGGCTACACCTTC.

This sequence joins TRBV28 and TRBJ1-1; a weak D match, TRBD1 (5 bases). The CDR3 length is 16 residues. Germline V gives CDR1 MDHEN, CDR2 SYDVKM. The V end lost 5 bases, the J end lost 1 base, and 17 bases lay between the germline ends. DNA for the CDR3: TGTGCCAGCAGTACCCCCCCGGGGGGGAAGAACACTGAAGCTTTCTTT. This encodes CASSTPPGGKNTEAFF.

Here the CDR3 DNA reads TGTGCCAGCAGCGTAGGGGCTAGCGGGAGGAGGACGAATGAGCAGTTCTTC. This encodes CASSVGASGRRTNEQFF. The genes are TRBV9 and TRBJ2-1; 11 bases align to TRBD2. J lost 7 bases, V lost 0 bases, and 9 bases had no gene match. The germline gives CDR1 SGDLS, CDR2 YYNGEE. This CDR3 is 17 amino acids long.

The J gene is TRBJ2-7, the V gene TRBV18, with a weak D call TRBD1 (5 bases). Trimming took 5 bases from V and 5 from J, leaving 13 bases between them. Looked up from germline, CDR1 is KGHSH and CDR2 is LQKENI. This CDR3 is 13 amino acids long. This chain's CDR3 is CASSSGSGNEQYF. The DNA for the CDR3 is TGTGCCAGCTCATCAGGATCAGGGAACGAGCAGTACTTC.

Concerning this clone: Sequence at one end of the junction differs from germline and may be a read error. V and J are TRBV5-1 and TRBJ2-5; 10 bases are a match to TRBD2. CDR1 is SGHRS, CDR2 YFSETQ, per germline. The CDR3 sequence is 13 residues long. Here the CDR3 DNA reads TGCGCCAGCAGCTCCCTAGCGGGAGAGGCCCAGTACTTC. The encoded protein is CASSSLAGEAQYF.

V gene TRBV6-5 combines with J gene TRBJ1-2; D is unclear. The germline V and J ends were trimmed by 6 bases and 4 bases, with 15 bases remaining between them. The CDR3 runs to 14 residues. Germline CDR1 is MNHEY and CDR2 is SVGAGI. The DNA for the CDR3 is TGTGCCAGCAGCAAAATACAGCCCGCCTATGGCTACACCTTC. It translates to CASSKIQPAYGYTF.

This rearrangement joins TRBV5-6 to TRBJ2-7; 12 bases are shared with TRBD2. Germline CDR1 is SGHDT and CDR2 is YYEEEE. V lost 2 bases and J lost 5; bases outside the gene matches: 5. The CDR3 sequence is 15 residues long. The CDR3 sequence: CASSFTSGRLHEQYF. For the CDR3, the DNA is TGTGCCAGCAGCTTTACTAGCGGGAGGCTCCACGAGCAGTACTTC. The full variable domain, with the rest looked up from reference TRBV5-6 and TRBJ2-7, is DAGVTQSPTHLIKTRGQQVTLRCSPKSGHDTVSWYQQALGQGPQFIFQYYEEEERQRGNFPDRFSGHQFPNYSSELNVNALLLGDSALYLCASSFTSGRLHEQYFGPGTRLTVT.

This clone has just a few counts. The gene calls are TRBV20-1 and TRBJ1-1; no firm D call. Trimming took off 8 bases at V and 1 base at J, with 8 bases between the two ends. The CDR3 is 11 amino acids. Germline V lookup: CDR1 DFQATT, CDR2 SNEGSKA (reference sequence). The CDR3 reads CSYQGNTEAFF. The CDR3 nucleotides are TGCAGTTACCAAGGGAACACTGAAGCTTTCTTT.

The CDR3 sequence: CASSKEGPQEGYTF. As DNA, the CDR3 is TGTGCCAGCAGTAAGGAGGGGCCCCAGGAGGGCTACACCTTC. The chain joins TRBV7-9 to TRBJ1-2; perhaps TRBD1 as D (5 bases). Germline V gives CDR1 SEHNR, CDR2 FQNEAQ (reference sequence). Trimming took off 6 bases at V and 8 bases at J, with 19 bases between the two ends. CDR3 length: 14 residues.

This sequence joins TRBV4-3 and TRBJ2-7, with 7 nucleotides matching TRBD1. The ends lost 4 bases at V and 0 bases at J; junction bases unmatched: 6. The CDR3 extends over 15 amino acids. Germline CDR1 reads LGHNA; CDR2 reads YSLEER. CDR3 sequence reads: CASSLRTGSSYEQYF. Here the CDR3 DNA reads TGCGCCAGCAGCCTGCGGACAGGAAGCTCCTACGAGCAGTACTTC.

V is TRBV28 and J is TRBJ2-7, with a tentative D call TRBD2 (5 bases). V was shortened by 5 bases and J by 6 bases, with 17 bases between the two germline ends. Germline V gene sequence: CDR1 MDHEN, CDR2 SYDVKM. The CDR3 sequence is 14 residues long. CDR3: CASSPALGSREQYF. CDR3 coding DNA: TGTGCCAGCAGTCCCGCGCTGGGGAGTCGCGAGCAGTACTTC.

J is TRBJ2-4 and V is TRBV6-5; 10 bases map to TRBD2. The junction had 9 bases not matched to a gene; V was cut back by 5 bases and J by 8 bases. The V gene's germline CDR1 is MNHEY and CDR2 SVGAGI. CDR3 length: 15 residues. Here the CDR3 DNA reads TGTGCCAGCAGTGCCCCTAGCGGGAGTGCAGACATTCAGTACTTC. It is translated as CASSAPSGSADIQYF.

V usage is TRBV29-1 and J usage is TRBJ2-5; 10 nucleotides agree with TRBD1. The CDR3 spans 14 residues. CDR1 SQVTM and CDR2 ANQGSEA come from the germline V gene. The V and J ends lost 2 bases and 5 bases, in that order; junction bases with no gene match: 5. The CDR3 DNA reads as TGCAGCGTTGAATGGACAGGGGGTTGGGAGACCCAGTACTTC. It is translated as CSVEWTGGWETQYF.

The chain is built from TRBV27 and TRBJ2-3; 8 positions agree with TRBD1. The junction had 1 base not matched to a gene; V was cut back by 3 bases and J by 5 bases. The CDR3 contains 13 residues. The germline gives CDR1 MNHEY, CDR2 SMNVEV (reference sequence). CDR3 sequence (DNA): TGTGCCAGCAGTTTCAGGGGGCGAGATACGCAGTATTTT. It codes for CASSFRGRDTQYF.

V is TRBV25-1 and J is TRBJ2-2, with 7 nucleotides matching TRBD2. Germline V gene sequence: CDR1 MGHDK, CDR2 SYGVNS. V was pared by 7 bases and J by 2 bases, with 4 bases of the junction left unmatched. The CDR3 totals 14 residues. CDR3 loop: CASKGTTNTGELFF. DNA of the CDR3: TGTGCCAGCAAGGGGACTACCAACACCGGGGAGCTGTTTTTT.